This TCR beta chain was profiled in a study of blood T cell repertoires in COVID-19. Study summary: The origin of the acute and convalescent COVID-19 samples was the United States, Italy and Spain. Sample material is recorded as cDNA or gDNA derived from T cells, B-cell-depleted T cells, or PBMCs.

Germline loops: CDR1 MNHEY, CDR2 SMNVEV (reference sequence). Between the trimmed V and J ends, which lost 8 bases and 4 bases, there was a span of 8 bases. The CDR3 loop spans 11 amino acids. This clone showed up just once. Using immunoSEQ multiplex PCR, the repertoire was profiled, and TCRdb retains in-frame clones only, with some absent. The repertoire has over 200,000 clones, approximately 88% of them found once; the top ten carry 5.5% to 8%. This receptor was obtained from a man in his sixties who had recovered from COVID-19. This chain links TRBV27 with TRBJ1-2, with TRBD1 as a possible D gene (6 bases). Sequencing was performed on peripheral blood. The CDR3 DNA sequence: TGTGCCAGCGGGACACTCTATGGCTACACCTTC. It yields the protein CASGTLYGYTF.